Listed here are 18 T cell receptor beta chains from one sample, sequenced in a study of T cells in Graves' hyperthyroidism and ophthalmopathy. RNA transcripts gave rise to amplified TCR beta CDR3 regions. TCR CDR3 underwent first-round RT-PCR with the HTBI primer set. TCRdb passed the multiplex PCR reads through MiXCR, listing each CDR3 protein once. Here the sample spans hundreds of thousands of distinct CDR3 sequences, around a quarter being singletons. Sequences were obtained from blood. Receptors originate from a middle-aged man with Graves' hyperthyroidism that later progressed to Graves' ophthalmopathy.

This chain connects TRBV6-1 to TRBJ1-1; unclear D gene. The CDR3 totals 14 residues. Germline V gives CDR1 MNHNS, CDR2 SASEGT. Trimming removed 6 bases at V and 3 bases at J, with 14 bases between. The CDR3 DNA reads as TGTGCCAGCAGCAACCCCCTAAAAGACACTGAAGCTTTCTTT. Its protein is CASSNPLKDTEAFF.

J is TRBJ2-7 and V is TRBV27; 9 bases align to TRBD1. This CDR3 is built from 16 residues. Germline CDR1 and CDR2: MNHEY and SMNVEV (reference sequence). V was clipped by 6 bases and J by 7 bases; unmatched bases: 16. CDR3 protein: CASRIWTGTGSNEQYF. DNA of the CDR3: TGTGCCAGCAGGATATGGACCGGGACAGGGTCGAATGAGCAGTACTTC.

This clonotype appeared many times. The V gene is TRBV9, the J gene TRBJ1-3; tentatively, D is TRBD1 (5 bases). Germline lookup yields CDR1 SGDLS and CDR2 YYNGEE. The CDR3 runs 19 residues. The V and J ends lost 3 bases and 3 bases respectively, with 25 bases between them. The chain's CDR3 is CASSAVELNRDLVGNTIYF. CDR3 nucleotides: TGTGCCAGCAGCGCAGTGGAACTCAACCGGGACTTAGTTGGAAACACCATATATTTT.

The sample holds a few counts of this clonotype. This chain joins TRBV19 and TRBJ2-7, with D uncertain. The CDR3 covers 15 residues. Germline V gives CDR1 LNHDA, CDR2 SQIVND (reference sequence). Trimming removed 2 bases at V and 6 bases at J, with 17 bases between. The CDR3 bases are TGTGCCAGTAGTATAAATTCGGGCGGAGATACCGAGCAGTACTTC. It specifies CASSINSGGDTEQYF.

This clonotype was counted at least ten times. V usage is TRBV2 and J usage is TRBJ2-2; 9 nucleotides line up with TRBD2. V was pared by 6 bases and J by 4 bases, with 6 bases of the junction left unmatched. This CDR3 spans 15 amino acids. Germline values: CDR1 SNHLY, CDR2 FYNNEI. CDR3 nucleotides: TGTGCCAGCAGGGGGGGGACTAGCATCACCGGGGAGCTGTTTTTT. It codes for CASRGGTSITGELFF.

This clonotype was counted ten times or more. This sequence joins TRBV20-1 and TRBJ1-1; D is possibly TRBD1 (5 bases). The CDR3 runs to 13 residues. Per germline, CDR1 DFQATT and CDR2 SNEGSKA (reference sequence). V was cut by 3 bases and J by 3 bases, with 11 bases left in between. This chain's CDR3 is CSASSRVDTEAFF. CDR3 DNA sequence: TGCAGTGCTAGTTCCAGGGTGGACACTGAAGCTTTCTTT.

V and J are TRBV29-1 and TRBJ1-5; no definite D call. CDR1 SQVTM and CDR2 ANQGSEA come from the germline V gene. Deletions cut 4 bases from V and 1 base from J, with 8 bases between. The CDR3 runs 13 residues. The CDR3 reads CSVAVSSNQPQHF. The CDR3 DNA reads as TGCAGCGTTGCGGTTTCGAGCAATCAGCCCCAGCATTTT.

The V and J genes are TRBV12-3 or TRBV12-4 and TRBJ2-2, with D possibly TRBD1 on 5 matching bases. V was clipped by 5 bases and J by 0 bases, with 16 bases between them. This CDR3 is built from 17 residues. This CDR3 reads CASSPFGAITNTGELFF. The DNA for the CDR3 is TGTGCCAGCAGTCCTTTTGGGGCAATAACGAACACCGGGGAGCTGTTTTTT.

This clonotype was detected many times. CDR3 protein: CASSEDRDTEAFF. The CDR3 DNA follows: TGCGCCAGCAGCGAGGACAGGGACACTGAAGCTTTCTTT. V is TRBV5-1 and J is TRBJ1-1, with 8 bases matching TRBD1. CDR1 and CDR2 from the germline V gene are SGHRS and YFSETQ. This CDR3 is 13 amino acids long. Trimming cost V 4 bases and J 3 bases; bases outside gene matches: 2.

This rearrangement joins TRBV28 to TRBJ2-7; D is undetermined. Trimming pared 2 bases from V and 2 bases from J, leaving 10 bases between. The CDR3 runs 14 residues. Germline CDR1 and CDR2: MDHEN and SYDVKM. CDR3 amino acids: CASSLGVAPYEQYF. The CDR3 nucleotides are TGTGCCAGCAGTTTAGGTGTTGCCCCCTACGAGCAGTACTTC.

V is TRBV30 and J is TRBJ1-1; 8 nucleotides line up with TRBD1. This CDR3 is 14 amino acids long. V lost 3 bases, J lost 6 bases, and 9 bases stayed unmatched. Germline V CDR1 and CDR2: GTSNPN, SVGIG (reference sequence). In nucleotides, the CDR3 is TGTGCCTGGAGCAAACAGGGGGACGCGGCTGAAGCTTTCTTT. This gives the protein CAWSKQGDAAEAFF.

The sample holds many counts of this clonotype. The rearrangement joins TRBV5-5 to TRBJ2-2; a possible D gene is TRBD2 (5 bases). This CDR3 has 11 residues. Germline V gives CDR1 SGHKS, CDR2 YYEKEE (reference sequence). With 7 bases removed from V and 6 bases from J, the gap between germline ends came to 7 bases. Written as DNA, the CDR3 is TGTGCCAGCGTCGGGGCCGGGGAGCTGTTTTTT. Its translation: CASVGAGELFF.

This clonotype was seen at least ten times. V usage is TRBV28 and J usage is TRBJ1-1; D is ambiguous. Trimming cost V 6 bases and J 0 bases, with 20 bases left between them. The CDR3 spans 17 residues. Germline assignment: CDR1 MDHEN and CDR2 SYDVKM. CDR3 bases: TGTGCCAGCAGGTTCACCTGGGCCGGGGATATGAACACTGAAGCTTTCTTT. It codes for CASRFTWAGDMNTEAFF.

This clonotype was seen at least ten times. The rearrangement joins TRBV29-1 to TRBJ2-7, with 8 bases lining up with TRBD2. Germline V CDR1 and CDR2: SQVTM, ANQGSEA. The CDR3 has 16 amino acids. V gave up 0 bases and J gave up 0 bases; unmatched junction bases: 7. DNA of the CDR3: TGCAGCGTTGAAGACTGGCTAGCGGGTTTCTCCTACGAGCAGTACTTC. Translation gives CSVEDWLAGFSYEQYF.

The gene calls are TRBV6-2 or TRBV6-3 and TRBJ2-7; TRBD2 aligns across 8 bases. CDR3 size: 16 residues. J gave up 4 bases and V 7 bases, and 15 bases lay outside the gene matches. The V gene's germline CDR1 is MNHEY and CDR2 SVGEGT. In DNA, the CDR3 is TGTGCCAGCACCAATATGGGAGCGGGAGCTTTGTACGAGCAGTACTTC. Its protein is CASTNMGAGALYEQYF.

This clonotype was detected ten times or more. This chain connects TRBV6-5 to TRBJ2-7; TRBD1 aligns across 12 bases. CDR1 MNHEY and CDR2 SVGAGI come from the germline V gene. The CDR3 is 14 residues long. With 6 bases clipped from V and 6 bases from J, the junction kept 6 bases outside the gene matches. The CDR3 here is CASRGDRGLVEQYF. For the CDR3, the DNA is TGTGCCAGCAGAGGGGACAGGGGGCTGGTCGAGCAGTACTTC.

This clonotype was counted at least ten times. V and J are TRBV28 and TRBJ2-5; D might be TRBD1 (6 bases). The CDR3 covers 12 residues. CDR1 and CDR2 from the germline V gene are MDHEN and SYDVKM. V lost 5 bases and J 14 bases, leaving 18 bases between the germline ends. DNA of the CDR3: TGTGCCAGCAGTCCCGGTTCGAGGGGACAATACTTC. Its protein product is CASSPGSRGQYF.

This clonotype was detected many times. The genes are TRBV30 and TRBJ1-1, with TRBD1 as a possible D gene (6 bases). V was shortened by 5 bases and J by 4 bases, with 17 bases between the two germline ends. Per the germline V gene, CDR1 is GTSNPN and CDR2 is SVGIG (reference sequence). The CDR3 covers 14 residues. CDR3 loop: CAWVSGQIGTEAFF. CDR3 in DNA: TGTGCCTGGGTAAGCGGACAGATCGGCACTGAAGCTTTCTTT.